Each of the 3 T cell receptor beta chains below was sequenced from the same sample in a study of CD8 T cells in Susac syndrome (dated by TCRdb to the late 2010s). Libraries were built with the immunoSEQ multiplex PCR assay. RNA was extracted using the RNeasy kit, and about 0.5 to 1 microgram was reverse transcribed with random hexamers. TCRdb cleaned the public reads at Q25 with fastp, built clones with MiXCR and kept in-frame beta chains. Rows merge per CDR3 protein into single entries with the most common DNA and genes. The sample contains some 50,000 distinct CDR3 sequences, approximately 95% of them found a single time. Roughly 0.79% of the sample lies in the top ten. What was sequenced was CD8+ T cells from PBMCs. All receptors derive from a human donor with Susac syndrome.

V is TRBV9 and J is TRBJ2-1; D is uncertain. The CDR3 is 13 amino acids. The germline V gene encodes CDR1 SGDLS and CDR2 YYNGEE. V dropped 0 bases and J dropped 10 bases, with 11 bases sitting between them. The CDR3 protein is CASSVGEEMEQFF. The CDR3 bases are TGTGCCAGCAGCGTAGGAGAGGAGATGGAGCAGTTCTTC.

V gene TRBV3-1 combines with J gene TRBJ1-2; TRBD1 matches at 7 bases. CDR1 is LGHDT, CDR2 YNNKEL, per germline (reference sequence). Germline trimming cut 7 bases from V and 0 bases from J; bases unmatched to any gene: 8. The CDR3 covers 15 residues. This CDR3 reads CASNEGGTANYGYTF. CDR3 coding DNA: TGTGCCAGCAACGAAGGGGGCACAGCTAACTATGGCTACACCTTC.

The chain carries TRBV19 and TRBJ1-1; tentative D call: TRBD1 (5 bases). CDR1 LNHDA and CDR2 SQIVND come from the germline V gene (reference sequence). The CDR3 consists of 14 residues. With 4 bases removed from V and 0 bases from J, the gap between germline ends came to 9 bases. CDR3 bases: TGTGCCAGTAGTAAGGGACGGATGAACACTGAAGCTTTCTTT. It is translated as CASSKGRMNTEAFF.